This T cell receptor (beta chain) was documented in a study of blood T cell repertoires in COVID-19. This table comes from immunoSEQ multiplex PCR, and its TCRdb copy is limited to in-frame clones, with some not included. The sample holds about 190,000 clones; roughly nine tenths are singletons and the top ten take around 7%. This TCR derives from a man aged 35-49 years with acute or convalescent COVID-19. Sequencing was done on a sample of peripheral blood.

The CDR3 is CASSNWDREANYGYTF. CDR3 nucleotide sequence: TGTGCCAGCAGCAACTGGGACAGGGAAGCTAACTATGGCTACACCTTC. V usage is TRBV3-1 (or the pseudogene TRBV3-2) and J usage is TRBJ1-2; 9 nucleotides match TRBD1. This CDR3 comprises 16 residues. J lost 0 bases, V lost 5 bases, and 7 bases had no gene match. The germline gives CDR1 LGHDT, CDR2 YNNKEL (reference sequence).